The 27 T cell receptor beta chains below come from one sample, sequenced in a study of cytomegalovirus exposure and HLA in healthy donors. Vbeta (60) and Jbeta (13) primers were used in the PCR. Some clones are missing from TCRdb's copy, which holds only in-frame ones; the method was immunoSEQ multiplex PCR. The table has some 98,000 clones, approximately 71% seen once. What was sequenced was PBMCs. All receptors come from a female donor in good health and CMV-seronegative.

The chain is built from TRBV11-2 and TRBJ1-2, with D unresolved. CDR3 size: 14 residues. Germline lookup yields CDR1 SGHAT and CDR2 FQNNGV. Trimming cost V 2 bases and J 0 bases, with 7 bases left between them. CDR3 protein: CASSLTDSNYGYTF. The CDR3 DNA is TGTGCCAGCAGCTTAACGGACTCTAACTATGGCTACACCTTC.

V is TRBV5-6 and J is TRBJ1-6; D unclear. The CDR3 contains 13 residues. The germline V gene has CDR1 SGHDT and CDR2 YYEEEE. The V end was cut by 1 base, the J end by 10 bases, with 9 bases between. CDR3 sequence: CASSLLGGSPLHF. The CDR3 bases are TGTGCCAGCAGCTTGTTAGGAGGATCACCCCTCCACTTT.

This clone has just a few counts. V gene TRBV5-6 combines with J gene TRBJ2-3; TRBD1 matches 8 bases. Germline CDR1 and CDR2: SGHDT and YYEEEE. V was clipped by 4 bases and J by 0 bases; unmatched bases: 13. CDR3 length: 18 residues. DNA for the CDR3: TGTGCCAGCAGCCCTGGGACAGGATCCCAAACTAGCACAGATACGCAGTATTTT. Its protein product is CASSPGTGSQTSTDTQYF. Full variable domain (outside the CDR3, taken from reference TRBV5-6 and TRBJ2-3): DAGVTQSPTHLIKTRGQQVTLRCSPKSGHDTVSWYQQALGQGPQFIFQYYEEEERQRGNFPDRFSGHQFPNYSSELNVNALLLGDSALYLCASSPGTGSQTSTDTQYFGPGTRLTVL.

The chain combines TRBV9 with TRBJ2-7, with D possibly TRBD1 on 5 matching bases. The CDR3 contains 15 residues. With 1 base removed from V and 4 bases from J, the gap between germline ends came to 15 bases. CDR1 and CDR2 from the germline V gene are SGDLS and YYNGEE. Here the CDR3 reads CASSVSTGFGYEQYF. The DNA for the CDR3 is TGTGCCAGCAGCGTAAGCACAGGCTTTGGATACGAGCAGTACTTC.

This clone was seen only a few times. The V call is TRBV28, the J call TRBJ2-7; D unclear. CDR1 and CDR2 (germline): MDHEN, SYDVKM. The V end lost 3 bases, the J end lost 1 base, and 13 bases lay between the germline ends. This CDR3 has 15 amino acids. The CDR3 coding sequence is TGTGCCAGCAGTTTCCGCTTATCGGGTTCCTACGAGCAGTACTTC. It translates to CASSFRLSGSYEQYF. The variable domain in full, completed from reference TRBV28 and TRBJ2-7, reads DVKVTQSSRYLVKRTGEKVFLECVQDMDHENMFWYRQDPGLGLRLIYFSYDVKMKEKGDIPEGYSVSREKKERFSLILESASTNQTSMYLCASSFRLSGSYEQYFGPGTRLTVT.

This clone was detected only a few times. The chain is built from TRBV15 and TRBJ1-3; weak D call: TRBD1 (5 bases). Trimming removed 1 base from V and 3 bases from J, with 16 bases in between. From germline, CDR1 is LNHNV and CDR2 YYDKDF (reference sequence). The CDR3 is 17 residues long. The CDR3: CATSRGRDGRFGNTIYF. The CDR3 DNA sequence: TGTGCCACCAGCAGAGGCCGGGACGGGAGATTTGGAAACACCATATATTTT.

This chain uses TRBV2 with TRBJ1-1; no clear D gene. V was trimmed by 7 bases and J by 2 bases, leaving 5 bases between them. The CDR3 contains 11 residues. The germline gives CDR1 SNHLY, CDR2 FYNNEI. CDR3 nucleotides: TGTGCCAGCACCAGAAACACTGAAGCTTTCTTT. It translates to CASTRNTEAFF.

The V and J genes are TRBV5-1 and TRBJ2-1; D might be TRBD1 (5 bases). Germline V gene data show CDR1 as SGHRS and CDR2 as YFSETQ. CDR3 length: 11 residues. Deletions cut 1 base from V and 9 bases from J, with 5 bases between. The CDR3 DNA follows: TGCGCCAGCAGCTTGACAGGTGAGCAGTTCTTC. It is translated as CASSLTGEQFF.

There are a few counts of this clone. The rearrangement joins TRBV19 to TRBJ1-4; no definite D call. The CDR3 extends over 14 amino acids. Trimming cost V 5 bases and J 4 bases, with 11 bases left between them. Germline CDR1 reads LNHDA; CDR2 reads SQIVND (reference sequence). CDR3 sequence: CASSSIQFNEKLFF. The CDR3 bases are TGTGCCAGTAGTTCCATACAGTTTAATGAAAAACTGTTTTTT.

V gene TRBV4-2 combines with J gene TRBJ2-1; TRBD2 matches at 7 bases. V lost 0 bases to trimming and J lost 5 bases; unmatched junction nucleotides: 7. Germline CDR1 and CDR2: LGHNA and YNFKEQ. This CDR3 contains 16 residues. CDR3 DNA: TGTGCCAGCAGCCAAGAAGGGCTAGCGGTAGACAATGAGCAGTTCTTC. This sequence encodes CASSQEGLAVDNEQFF.

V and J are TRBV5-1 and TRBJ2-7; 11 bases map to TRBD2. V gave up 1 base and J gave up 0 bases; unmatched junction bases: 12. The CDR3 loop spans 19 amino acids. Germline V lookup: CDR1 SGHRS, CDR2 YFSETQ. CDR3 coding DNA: TGCGCCAGCAGCTTGAGGTCTATGTCTAGCGGGGGGCTCTCCTACGAGCAGTACTTC. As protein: CASSLRSMSSGGLSYEQYF.

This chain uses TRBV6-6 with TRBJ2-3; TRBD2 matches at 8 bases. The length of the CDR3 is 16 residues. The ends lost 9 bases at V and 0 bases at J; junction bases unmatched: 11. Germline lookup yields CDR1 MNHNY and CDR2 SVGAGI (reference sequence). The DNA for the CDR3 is TGTGCCAGTACGACGGGGGGGAAAACTAGCACAGATACGCAGTATTTT. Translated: CASTTGGKTSTDTQYF.

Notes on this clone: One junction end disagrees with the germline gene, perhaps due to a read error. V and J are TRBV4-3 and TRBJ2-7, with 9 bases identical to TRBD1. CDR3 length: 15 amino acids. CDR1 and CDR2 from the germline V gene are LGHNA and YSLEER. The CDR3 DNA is TGCGCCAGCAGCCAAGAATGGGGACAGGGTTACGGGCAGTACTTC. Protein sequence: CASSQEWGQGYGQYF.

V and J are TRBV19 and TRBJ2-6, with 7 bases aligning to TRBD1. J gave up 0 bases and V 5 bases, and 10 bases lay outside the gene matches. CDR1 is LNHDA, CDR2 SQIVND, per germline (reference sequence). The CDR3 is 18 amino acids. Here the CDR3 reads CASSFPGQRFSGANVLTF. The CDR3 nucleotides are TGTGCCAGTAGTTTCCCGGGACAGAGATTCTCTGGGGCCAACGTCCTGACTTTC.

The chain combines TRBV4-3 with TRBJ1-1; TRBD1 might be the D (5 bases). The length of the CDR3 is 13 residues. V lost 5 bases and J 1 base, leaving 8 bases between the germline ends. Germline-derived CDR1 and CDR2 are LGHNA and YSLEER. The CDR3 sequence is CASSLTENTEAFF. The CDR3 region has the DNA TGCGCCAGCAGCTTGACAGAGAACACTGAAGCTTTCTTT.

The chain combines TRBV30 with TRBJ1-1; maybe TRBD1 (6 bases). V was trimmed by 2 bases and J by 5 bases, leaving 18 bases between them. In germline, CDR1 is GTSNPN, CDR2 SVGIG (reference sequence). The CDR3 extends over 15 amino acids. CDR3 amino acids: CAWSTQGLGWTEAFF. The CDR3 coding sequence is TGTGCCTGGAGTACTCAGGGGCTGGGATGGACTGAAGCTTTCTTT.

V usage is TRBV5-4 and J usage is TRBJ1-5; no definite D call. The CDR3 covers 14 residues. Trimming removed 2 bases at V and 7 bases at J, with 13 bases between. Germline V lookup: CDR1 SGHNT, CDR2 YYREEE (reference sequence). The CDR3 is CASSFEGTDQPQHF. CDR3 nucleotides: TGTGCCAGCAGCTTTGAGGGTACGGACCAGCCCCAGCATTTT.

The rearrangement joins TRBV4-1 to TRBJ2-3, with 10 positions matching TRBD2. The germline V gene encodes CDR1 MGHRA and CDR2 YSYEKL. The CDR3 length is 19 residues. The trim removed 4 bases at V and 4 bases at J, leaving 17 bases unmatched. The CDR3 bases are TGCGCCAGCAGCCGCTCAGCGGGGGGGCTACAGGGACGGGCAGATACGCAGTATTTT. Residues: CASSRSAGGLQGRADTQYF.

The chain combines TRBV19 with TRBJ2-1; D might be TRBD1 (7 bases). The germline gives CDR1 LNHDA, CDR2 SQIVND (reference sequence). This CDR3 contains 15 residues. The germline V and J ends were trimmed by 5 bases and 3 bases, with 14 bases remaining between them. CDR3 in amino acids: CASSPRDRDYNEQFF. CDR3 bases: TGTGCCAGTAGTCCGCGGGACAGAGACTACAATGAGCAGTTCTTC.

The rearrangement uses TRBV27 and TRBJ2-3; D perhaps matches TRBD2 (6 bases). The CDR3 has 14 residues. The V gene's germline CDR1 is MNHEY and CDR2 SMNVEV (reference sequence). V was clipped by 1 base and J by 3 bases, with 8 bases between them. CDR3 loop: CASSLLAVTDTQYF. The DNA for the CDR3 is TGTGCCAGCAGTTTATTAGCGGTAACAGATACGCAGTATTTT.

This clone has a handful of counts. The CDR3 is CASSLGSGTGAKETQYF. In DNA, the CDR3 is TGCGCCAGCAGCTTGGGTTCCGGGACAGGGGCGAAAGAGACCCAGTACTTC. The V and J genes are TRBV5-1 and TRBJ2-5, with 10 bases matching TRBD1. V was pared by 0 bases and J by 3 bases, with 8 bases of the junction left unmatched. Germline loops: CDR1 SGHRS, CDR2 YFSETQ. The CDR3 spans 17 residues. The whole variable domain, remainder taken from reference TRBV5-1 and TRBJ2-5, is KAGVTQTPRYLIKTRGQQVTLSCSPISGHRSVSWYQQTPGQGLQFLFEYFSETQRNKGNFPGRFSGRQFSNSRSEMNVSTLELGDSALYLCASSLGSGTGAKETQYFGPGTRLLVL.

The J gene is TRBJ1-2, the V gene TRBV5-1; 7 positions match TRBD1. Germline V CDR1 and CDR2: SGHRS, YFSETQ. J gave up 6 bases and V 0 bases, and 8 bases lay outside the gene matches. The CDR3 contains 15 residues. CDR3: CASSLVGQGVDGYTF. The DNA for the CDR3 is TGCGCCAGCAGCTTGGTTGGCCAGGGGGTTGATGGCTACACCTTC.

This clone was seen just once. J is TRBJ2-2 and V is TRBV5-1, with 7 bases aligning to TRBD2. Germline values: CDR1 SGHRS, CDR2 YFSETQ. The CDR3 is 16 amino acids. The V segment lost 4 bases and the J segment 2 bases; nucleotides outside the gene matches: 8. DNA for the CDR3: TGCGCCAGCAGCCCAGACCGGGACTATAACACCGGGGAGCTGTTTTTT. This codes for CASSPDRDYNTGELFF. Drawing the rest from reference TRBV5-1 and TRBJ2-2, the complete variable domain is KAGVTQTPRYLIKTRGQQVTLSCSPISGHRSVSWYQQTPGQGLQFLFEYFSETQRNKGNFPGRFSGRQFSNSRSEMNVSTLELGDSALYLCASSPDRDYNTGELFFGEGSRLTVL.

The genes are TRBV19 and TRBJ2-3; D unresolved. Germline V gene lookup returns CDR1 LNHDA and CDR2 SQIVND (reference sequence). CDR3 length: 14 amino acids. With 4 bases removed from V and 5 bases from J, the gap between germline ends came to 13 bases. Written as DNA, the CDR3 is TGTGCCAGTAGTAGCCGACACGCCAAAGATACGCAGTATTTT. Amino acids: CASSSRHAKDTQYF.

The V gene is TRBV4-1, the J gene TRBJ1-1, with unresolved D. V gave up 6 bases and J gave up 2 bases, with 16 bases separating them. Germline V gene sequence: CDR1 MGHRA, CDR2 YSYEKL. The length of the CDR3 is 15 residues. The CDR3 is CASRPPPADNTEAFF. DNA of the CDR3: TGCGCCAGCAGACCCCCTCCGGCGGATAACACTGAAGCTTTCTTT.

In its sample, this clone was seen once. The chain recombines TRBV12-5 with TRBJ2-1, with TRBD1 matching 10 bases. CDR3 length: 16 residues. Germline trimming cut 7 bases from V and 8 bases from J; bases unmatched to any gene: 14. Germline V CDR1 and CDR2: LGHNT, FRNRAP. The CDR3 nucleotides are TGTGCTAGTGCCCTCAGATCCGGGACAGGGGAAGATGAGCAGTTCTTC. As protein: CASALRSGTGEDEQFF. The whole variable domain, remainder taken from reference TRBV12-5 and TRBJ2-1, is DARVTQTPRHKVTEMGQEVTMRCQPILGHNTVFWYRQTMMQGLELLAYFRNRAPLDDSGMPKDRFSAEMPDATLATLKIQPSEPRDSAVYFCASALRSGTGEDEQFFGPGTRLTVL.

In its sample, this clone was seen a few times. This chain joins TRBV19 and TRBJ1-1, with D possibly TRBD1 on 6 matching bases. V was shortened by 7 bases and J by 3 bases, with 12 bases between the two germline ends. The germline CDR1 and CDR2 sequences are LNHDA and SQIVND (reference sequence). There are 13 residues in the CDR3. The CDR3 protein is CASIKQGYTEAFF. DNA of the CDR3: TGTGCCAGTATCAAACAGGGTTACACTGAAGCTTTCTTT. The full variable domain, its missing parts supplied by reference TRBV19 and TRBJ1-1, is DGGITQSPKYLFRKEGQNVTLSCEQNLNHDAMYWYRQDPGQGLRLIYYSQIVNDFQKGDIAEGYSVSREKKESFPLTVTSAQKNPTAFYLCASIKQGYTEAFFGQGTRLTVV.